The 21 T cell receptor beta chains presented below share a single source sample, sequenced in a study of blood T cell repertoires in COVID-19. Some clones are missing from TCRdb's copy, which holds only in-frame ones; the method was immunoSEQ multiplex PCR. The sample consists of around 230,000 clones, over 75% of them appearing once. The source material was peripheral blood. The receptors shown here come from a man in his forties or fifties with COVID-19, enrolled during active disease.

V is TRBV7-8 and J is TRBJ1-2; 8 positions agree with TRBD1. This CDR3 is 15 amino acids long. The V gene end was trimmed by 5 bases and the J gene end by 4 bases; junction bases not matched to a gene: 9. Looked up from germline, CDR1 is SGHVS and CDR2 is FQNEAQ. For the CDR3, the DNA is TGTGCCAGCAGCCCAGGACAGGGTCGGATCTATGGCTACACCTTC. It codes for CASSPGQGRIYGYTF.

J is TRBJ2-3 and V is TRBV24-1; 7 bases agree with TRBD1. CDR3 length equals 14 residues. CDR1 and CDR2 from the germline V gene are KGHDR and SFDVKD. V lost 3 bases and J lost 3; bases outside the gene matches: 2. The CDR3 loop is CATSDRGRTDTQYF. The CDR3 region has the DNA TGTGCCACCAGTGATAGGGGGCGGACAGATACGCAGTATTTT.

The chain is built from TRBV5-4 and TRBJ2-3; D is unclear. CDR3 length: 16 amino acids. V lost 4 bases to trimming and J lost 0 bases, with 15 bases between them. Germline-derived CDR1 and CDR2 are SGHNT and YYREEE (reference sequence). The CDR3 nucleotides are TGTGCCAGCAGCCTCGACACCACGCCTAGCACAGATACGCAGTATTTT. Encoded protein: CASSLDTTPSTDTQYF.

The chain employs TRBV7-6 and TRBJ2-1; weak D call: TRBD2 (6 bases). The CDR3 is 19 amino acids. Trimming removed 1 base at V and 0 bases at J, with 19 bases between. Germline lookup yields CDR1 SGHVS and CDR2 FNYEAQ. The CDR3 sequence is CASSLVLVVGGSSYNEQFF. As DNA, the CDR3 is TGTGCCAGCAGCTTAGTCCTAGTCGTGGGGGGAAGCTCCTACAATGAGCAGTTCTTC.

The chain couples TRBV5-5 to TRBJ2-5; TRBD2 is a possible D gene (6 bases). V was shortened by 0 bases and J by 5 bases, with 11 bases between the two germline ends. The CDR3 extends over 14 amino acids. Per germline, CDR1 SGHKS and CDR2 YYEKEE (reference sequence). CDR3 DNA sequence: TGTGCCAGCAGCTTGGTCGGGGCGGGGGAGACCCAGTACTTC. This gives the protein CASSLVGAGETQYF.

This clone was recorded once. V is TRBV7-3 and J is TRBJ2-5; tentatively, D is TRBD2 (6 bases). V was pared by 1 base and J by 5 bases, with 14 bases between. From germline, CDR1 is SGHTA and CDR2 FQGTGA. This CDR3 comprises 15 residues. The CDR3 protein is CASSLNGGSGETQYF. The CDR3 region has the DNA TGTGCCAGCAGCTTAAATGGGGGGAGCGGTGAGACCCAGTACTTC.

This clone occurred once. This chain links TRBV7-2 with TRBJ2-5; 9 bases map to TRBD2. Germline CDR1 SGHTA, CDR2 FQGNSA. V shed 0 bases and J 1 base; nucleotides not matched to a gene: 9. There are 18 residues in the CDR3. The CDR3 DNA reads as TGTGCCAGCAGCTTAGCACCCCTCGGGCGGGGGGGCCAAGAGACCCAGTACTTC. Translation: CASSLAPLGRGGQETQYF.

The sample holds many counts of this clone. The gene calls are TRBV9 and TRBJ2-1; 10 nucleotides match TRBD2. CDR1 and CDR2 (germline): SGDLS, YYNGEE. The CDR3 totals 15 residues. Germline trimming cut 0 bases from V and 8 bases from J; bases unmatched to any gene: 5. The CDR3 sequence: CASSVEGTSEYEQFF. CDR3 nucleotide sequence: TGTGCCAGCAGCGTAGAGGGGACTAGCGAGTATGAGCAGTTCTTC.

The chain is built from TRBV3-1 (or the pseudogene TRBV3-2) and TRBJ2-7, with D unclear. With 1 base removed from V and 3 bases from J, the gap between germline ends came to 7 bases. The CDR3 is made up of 13 amino acids. Germline V gene sequence: CDR1 LGHDT, CDR2 YNNKEL (reference sequence). CDR3 in amino acids: CASSQANSYEQYF. The CDR3 DNA is TGTGCCAGCAGCCAAGCTAACAGCTACGAGCAGTACTTC.

The chain is built from TRBV5-5 and TRBJ2-1; 10 bases are shared with TRBD2. This CDR3 region has 16 residues. J lost 3 bases, V lost 4 bases, and 7 bases had no gene match. The germline gives CDR1 SGHKS, CDR2 YYEKEE (reference sequence). CDR3 bases: TGTGCCAGCAGCCGAACCGGGACTAGCGTCTACAATGAGCAGTTCTTC. Its translation: CASSRTGTSVYNEQFF.

V and J are TRBV5-1 and TRBJ2-5, with no clear D. Germline CDR1 is SGHRS and CDR2 is YFSETQ. The CDR3 consists of 14 residues. Trimming took 0 bases from V and 4 from J, leaving 10 bases between them. The CDR3 protein is CASSLAAVGETQYF. The CDR3 DNA follows: TGCGCCAGCAGCTTGGCGGCGGTGGGAGAGACCCAGTACTTC.

V is TRBV27 and J is TRBJ2-3, with D hard to call. The ends were cut back, 3 bases at V and 4 bases at J, with 8 bases in the middle. The CDR3 consists of 13 residues. Per the germline V gene, CDR1 is MNHEY and CDR2 is SMNVEV (reference sequence). The CDR3 sequence is CASSFTAADTQYF. Written as DNA, the CDR3 is TGTGCCAGCAGTTTTACGGCGGCAGATACGCAGTATTTT.

This clone has just one count. J is TRBJ2-7 and V is TRBV28; TRBD2 matches at 10 bases. Germline CDR1 reads MDHEN; CDR2 reads SYDVKM. CDR3 length: 15 amino acids. V shed 5 bases, J shed 6 bases, and the junction held 10 bases outside the gene matches. CDR3 residues: CASSARTSGGGEQYF. For the CDR3, the DNA is TGTGCCAGCAGTGCTCGGACTAGCGGAGGCGGCGAGCAGTACTTC.

The chain uses TRBV7-9 and TRBJ1-6; 9 bases match TRBD1. This CDR3 comprises 16 residues. V trimming: 5 bases; J trimming: 9 bases; junction bases outside the gene matches: 11. The germline gives CDR1 SEHNR, CDR2 FQNEAQ (reference sequence). The chain's CDR3 is CASSPGTGMLASPLHF. As DNA, the CDR3 is TGTGCCAGCAGCCCCGGGACAGGGATGCTGGCTTCACCCCTCCACTTT.

This chain connects TRBV5-1 to TRBJ2-1; 9 positions match TRBD1. This CDR3 spans 15 amino acids. Germline lookup yields CDR1 SGHRS and CDR2 YFSETQ. Trimming at V came to 3 bases and at J to 1 base, leaving 2 bases not matched to a gene. The CDR3, as DNA: TGCGCCAGCAGCTACGGACAGGGGTCCTACAATGAGCAGTTCTTC. It translates to CASSYGQGSYNEQFF.

The chain has TRBV30 and TRBJ1-1; no clear D. Trimming pared 0 bases from V and 3 bases from J, leaving 8 bases between. This CDR3 region has 13 residues. Germline V gene sequence: CDR1 GTSNPN, CDR2 SVGIG (reference sequence). CDR3 in DNA: TGTGCCTGGAGTGTGACATTTGACACTGAAGCTTTCTTT. Translating it yields CAWSVTFDTEAFF.

The CDR3 DNA is TGTGCCTGGAGGGAACGACAGGGTATAGATGGGGCCAACGTCCTGACTTTC. Amino acid sequence: CAWRERQGIDGANVLTF. This chain uses TRBV30 with TRBJ2-6; the match to TRBD1 covers 7 bases. This CDR3 spans 17 amino acids. V gave up 3 bases and J gave up 3 bases; unmatched junction bases: 11. The V gene's germline CDR1 is GTSNPN and CDR2 SVGIG (reference sequence).

J is TRBJ2-2 and V is TRBV11-2; tentative D call: TRBD1 (5 bases). Looked up from germline, CDR1 is SGHAT and CDR2 is FQNNGV. Trimming removed 3 bases at V and 5 bases at J, with 7 bases between. CDR3 size: 13 residues. The CDR3 bases are TGTGCCAGCAGCTTCGCAGGGACCGGGGAGCTGTTTTTT. Translating gives CASSFAGTGELFF.

This clone has just one count. This chain connects TRBV30 to TRBJ1-3; no definite D call. The V gene lost 2 bases and the J gene lost 4 bases, with 9 bases spanning the gap. CDR3 size: 13 residues. Germline CDR1 reads GTSNPN; CDR2 reads SVGIG (reference sequence). Here the CDR3 DNA reads TGTGCCTGGAGTCCACAGTTCGGAAACACCATATATTTT. It is translated as CAWSPQFGNTIYF.

The chain couples TRBV3-1 (or the pseudogene TRBV3-2) to TRBJ2-1, with TRBD2 identical over 9 bases. Germline CDR1 reads LGHDT; CDR2 reads YNNKEL (reference sequence). CDR3 size: 16 residues. V dropped 0 bases and J dropped 6; count of bases not matched to a gene: 6. The CDR3 nucleotides read TGTGCCAGCAGCCAAGATGTACGACTAGCGGCCAATGAGCAGTTCTTC. Its translation is CASSQDVRLAANEQFF.

The V call is TRBV2, the J call TRBJ2-7; 7 bases are a match to TRBD1. The junction had 9 bases not matched to a gene; V was cut back by 6 bases and J by 4 bases. This CDR3 is 14 amino acids long. Per germline, CDR1 SNHLY and CDR2 FYNNEI. CDR3 nucleotides: TGTGCCAGCAGCCTCGACAGGGTCTGGTACGAGCAGTACTTC. It is translated as CASSLDRVWYEQYF.